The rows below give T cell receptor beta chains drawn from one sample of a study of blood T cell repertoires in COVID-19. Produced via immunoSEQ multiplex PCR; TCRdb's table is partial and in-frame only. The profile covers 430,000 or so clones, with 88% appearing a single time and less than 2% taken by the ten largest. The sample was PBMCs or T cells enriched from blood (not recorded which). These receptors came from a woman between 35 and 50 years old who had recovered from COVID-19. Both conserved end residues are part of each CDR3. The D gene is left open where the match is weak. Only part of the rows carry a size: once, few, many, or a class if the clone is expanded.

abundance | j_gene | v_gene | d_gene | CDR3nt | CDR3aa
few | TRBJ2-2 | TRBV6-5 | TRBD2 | TGTGCCAGCAGTTTGACTAGCGGGAGGGCCGGGGAGCTGTTTTTT | CASSLTSGRAGELFF
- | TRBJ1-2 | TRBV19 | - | TGTGCCAGTAGTAGGGGGGGCTCGGGCTACACCTTC | CASSRGGSGYTF
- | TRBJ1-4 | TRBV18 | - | TGTGCCAGCTCACTGTCGGGAGGCGGTGAAAAACTGTTTTTT | CASSLSGGGEKLFF
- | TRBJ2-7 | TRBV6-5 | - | TGTGCCAGCAGTTACGGGGGGACTCTTAGCTCCTACGAGCAGTACTTC | CASSYGGTLSSYEQYF
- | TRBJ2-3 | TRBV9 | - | TGTGCCAGCAGCCCCCTCGCGGCAGGGTACACACCTACGCAGTATTTT | CASSPLAAGYTPTQYF
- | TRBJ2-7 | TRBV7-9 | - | TGTGCCAGCAGCGGATCCGGGAAAGTCAGGGGTGAGCAGTACTTC | CASSGSGKVRGEQYF
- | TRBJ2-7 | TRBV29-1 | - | TGCAGCGTTGCCGCAGGTAACCGCCTCGAGCAGTACTTC | CSVAAGNRLEQYF
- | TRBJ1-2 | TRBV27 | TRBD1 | TGTGCCAGCAGTCCGGCCGGGACAGGCTTATCCTATGGCTACACCTTC | CASSPAGTGLSYGYTF
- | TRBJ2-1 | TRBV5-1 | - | TGCGCCAGCAGGGACTTAAGCTCCTACAATGAGCAGTTCTTC | CASRDLSSYNEQFF
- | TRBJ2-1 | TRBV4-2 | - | TGTGCCAGCAGCCGGGCGGGTGAGGATGAGCAGTTCTTC | CASSRAGEDEQFF
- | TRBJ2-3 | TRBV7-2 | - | TGTGCCAGCACCCCCGGTCGGGATACGCAGTATTTT | CASTPGRDTQYF
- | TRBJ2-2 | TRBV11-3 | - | TGTGCCAGCAGTCTTAGCGTCGTGTCTGCCGGGGAGCTGTTTTTT | CASSLSVVSAGELFF
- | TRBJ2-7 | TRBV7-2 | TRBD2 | TGTGCCAGCAGCTACCACGGCGCGGGAGGGTCCGAGCAGTACTTC | CASSYHGAGGSEQYF
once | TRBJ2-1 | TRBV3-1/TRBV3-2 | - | TGTGCCAGCAGCCAATCCTACGACAATGAGCAGTTCTTC | CASSQSYDNEQFF
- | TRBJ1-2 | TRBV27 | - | TGTGCCAGCAGTTCGGACAGTTCACGTCTCTATGGCTACACCTTC | CASSSDSSRLYGYTF
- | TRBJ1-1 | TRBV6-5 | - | TGTGCCAGCACTCCGATCGCAGGTAACACTGAAGCTTTCTTT | CASTPIAGNTEAFF
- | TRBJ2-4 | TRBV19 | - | TGTGCCAGTAGTCAGGGGCGACGGGCCAAAAACATTCAGTACTTC | CASSQGRRAKNIQYF
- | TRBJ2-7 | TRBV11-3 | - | TGTGCCAGCAGCCGTGGACTACCGCCCTACGAGCAGTACTTC | CASSRGLPPYEQYF
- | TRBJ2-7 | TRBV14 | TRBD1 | TGTGCCAGCAGCCGGGGGACAGGCCTCTCCTCCTACGAGCAGTACTTC | CASSRGTGLSSYEQYF
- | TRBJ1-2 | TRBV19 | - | TGTGCCAGTAGTATTACTGTCGCCATTAACTATGGCTACACCTTC | CASSITVAINYGYTF
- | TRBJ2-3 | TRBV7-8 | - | TGTGCCAGCAGCCCTACCGGCACAGATACGCAGTATTTT | CASSPTGTDTQYF
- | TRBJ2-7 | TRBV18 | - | TGTGCCAGCTCACCACCGGTAACGGACGAGCAGTACTTC | CASSPPVTDEQYF
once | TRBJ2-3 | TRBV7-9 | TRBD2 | TGTGCCAGCAGCCCCGGGACTAGCGGAAGCACAGATACGCAGTATTTT | CASSPGTSGSTDTQYF
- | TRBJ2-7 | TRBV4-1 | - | TGCGCCAGCAGCCAAGATGCACAATCCTACGAGCAGTACTTC | CASSQDAQSYEQYF
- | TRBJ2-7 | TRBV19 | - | TGTGCCAGTAGTATTGTTCAGGGTAACCACGAGCAGTACTTC | CASSIVQGNHEQYF
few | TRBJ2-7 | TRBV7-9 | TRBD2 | TGTGCCAGCAGCAAAACTAGCGGGTGGGACGAGCAGTACTTC | CASSKTSGWDEQYF
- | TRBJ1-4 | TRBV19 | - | TGTGCCAGTAGTACCCCACAGGGTTCAACTAATGAAAAACTGTTTTTT | CASSTPQGSTNEKLFF
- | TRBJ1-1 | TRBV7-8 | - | TGTGCCAGCAGCATACCTACAGGAAACACTGAAGCTTTCTTT | CASSIPTGNTEAFF
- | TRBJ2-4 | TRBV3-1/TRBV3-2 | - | TGTGCCAGCAGCCGAGGACACAGGCTCTCTGCCAAAAACATTCAGTACTTC | CASSRGHRLSAKNIQYF
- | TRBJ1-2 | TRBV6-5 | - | TGTGCCTCCAAGACGGGAAAACTCTATGGCTACACCTTC | CASKTGKLYGYTF
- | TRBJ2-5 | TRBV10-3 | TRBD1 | TGTGCCATCAGTGTGGGGACAGAAGAGACCCAGTACTTC | CAISVGTEETQYF
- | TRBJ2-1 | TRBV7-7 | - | TGTGCCAGCAGCCAGGGACTCCTCGGCTACAATGAGCAGTTCTTC | CASSQGLLGYNEQFF
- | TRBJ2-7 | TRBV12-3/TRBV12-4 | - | TGTGCCAGCAGTTCGGAGCGGACCTACGAGCAGTACTTC | CASSSERTYEQYF
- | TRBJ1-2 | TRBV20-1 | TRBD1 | TGCAGTGCTAGTACAGGGGAGGATGGCTACACCTTC | CSASTGEDGYTF
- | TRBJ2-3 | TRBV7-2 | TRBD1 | TGTGCCAGCAGCTTGGACAGGGTGAGGAGAGATACGCAGTATTTT | CASSLDRVRRDTQYF
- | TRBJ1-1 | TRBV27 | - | TGTGCCAGCAGTTTACCCGAGGTACGGACTGAAGCTTTCTTT | CASSLPEVRTEAFF